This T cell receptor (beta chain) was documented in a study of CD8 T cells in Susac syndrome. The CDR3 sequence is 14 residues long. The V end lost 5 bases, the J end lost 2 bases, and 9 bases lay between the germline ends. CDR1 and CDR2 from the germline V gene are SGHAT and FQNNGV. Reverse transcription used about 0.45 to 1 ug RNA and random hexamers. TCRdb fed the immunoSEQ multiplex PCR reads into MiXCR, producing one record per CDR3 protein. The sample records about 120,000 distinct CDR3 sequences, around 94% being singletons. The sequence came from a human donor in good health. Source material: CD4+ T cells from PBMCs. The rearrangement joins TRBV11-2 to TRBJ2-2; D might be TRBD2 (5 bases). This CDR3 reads CASSISSNTGELFF. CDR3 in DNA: TGTGCCAGCAGCATATCTAGCAACACCGGGGAGCTGTTTTTT.